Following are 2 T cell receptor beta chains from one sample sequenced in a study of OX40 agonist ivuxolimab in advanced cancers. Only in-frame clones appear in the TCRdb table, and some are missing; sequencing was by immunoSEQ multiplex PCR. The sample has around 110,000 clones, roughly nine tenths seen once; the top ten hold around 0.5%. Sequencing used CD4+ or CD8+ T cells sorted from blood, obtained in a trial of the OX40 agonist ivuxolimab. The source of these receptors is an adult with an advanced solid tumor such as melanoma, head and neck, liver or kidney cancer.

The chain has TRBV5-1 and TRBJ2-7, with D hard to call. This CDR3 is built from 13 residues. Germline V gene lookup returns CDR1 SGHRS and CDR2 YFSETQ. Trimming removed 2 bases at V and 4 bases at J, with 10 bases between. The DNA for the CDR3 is TGCGCCAGCAGCTTTGATCGAGGATACGAGCAGTACTTC. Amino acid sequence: CASSFDRGYEQYF.

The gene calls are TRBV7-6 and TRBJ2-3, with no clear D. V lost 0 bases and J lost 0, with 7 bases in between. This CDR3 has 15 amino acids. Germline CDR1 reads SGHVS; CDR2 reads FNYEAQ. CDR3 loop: CASSLAELSTDTQYF. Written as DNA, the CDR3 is TGTGCCAGCAGCTTAGCGGAACTTAGCACAGATACGCAGTATTTT.